Presented here are 8 T cell receptor beta chains from one specimen sequenced in a study of PD-1 blockade in mismatch repair-deficient tumors (TCRdb year 2017). This specimen's time point label, per the study, means: peripheral blood before pembrolizumab. Library construction relied on the immunoSEQ multiplex PCR assay. Not all clones reach the TCRdb copy of this immuneACCESS table, which keeps in-frame sequences only. Checked studies attribute under half of the gap to unresolved V genes and leave the rest unexplained. This sample is represented by 25,000 to 30,000 clones; approximately 84% of them were singletons. Just under 3% of the sample belongs to the ten largest clones. Sample: PBMCs, taken before pembrolizumab treatment. The receptor set was obtained from an adult with mismatch repair-deficient cancer.

The chain couples TRBV7-3 to TRBJ2-7; unclear D gene. CDR3 length: 9 residues. Germline CDR1 SGHTA, CDR2 FQGTGA. Deletions cut 8 bases from V and 9 bases from J, with 8 bases between. CDR3 nucleotide sequence: TGTGCCAGCCGTCGCGGGCAGTACTTC. Translated, it gives CASRRGQYF.

This chain uses TRBV6-5 with TRBJ1-5, with D unresolved. CDR3 length: 13 residues. Germline values: CDR1 MNHEY, CDR2 SVGAGI. V was pared by 3 bases and J by 6 bases, with 9 bases between. The CDR3 loop reads CASSYREGQPQHF. The CDR3 coding sequence is TGTGCCAGCAGTTATAGGGAGGGTCAGCCCCAGCATTTT.

This sequence joins TRBV18 and TRBJ2-1; 12 nucleotides line up with TRBD2. J was trimmed by 9 bases and V by 0 bases; bases with no gene match: 6. The CDR3 length is 16 residues. Germline V gene data show CDR1 as KGHSH and CDR2 as LQKENI. The DNA of the CDR3 is TGTGCCAGCTCACCACCGACTAGCGGGAGTAAAGCTGAGCAGTTCTTC. Its translation: CASSPPTSGSKAEQFF.

The rearrangement links TRBV28 to TRBJ1-5; tentatively, D is TRBD1 (6 bases). V lost 2 bases and J lost 2, with 10 bases in between. The CDR3 length is 15 residues. The germline CDR1 and CDR2 sequences are MDHEN and SYDVKM. CDR3 region: CASSLRAGGNQPQHF. Here the CDR3 DNA reads TGTGCCAGCAGTTTACGGGCAGGGGGCAATCAGCCCCAGCATTTT.

This sequence joins TRBV20-1 and TRBJ1-1; the D is unclear. Germline V gene lookup returns CDR1 DFQATT and CDR2 SNEGSKA (reference sequence). The germline V and J ends were trimmed by 1 base and 10 bases, with 10 bases remaining between them. The CDR3 runs 11 residues. CDR3: CSARAPSGAFF. In nucleotides, the CDR3 is TGCAGTGCTAGAGCGCCCAGTGGAGCTTTCTTT.

The table lists this clone with a few counts. V usage is TRBV18 and J usage is TRBJ2-7; D is unclear. Germline CDR1 is KGHSH and CDR2 is LQKENI. Trimming shortened V by 3 bases and J by 4 bases, and 7 bases separated the two germline ends. CDR3 length equals 12 residues. Written as DNA, the CDR3 is TGTGCCAGCTCACCGGAGATATACGAGCAGTACTTC. Protein: CASSPEIYEQYF.

The V and J genes are TRBV5-1 and TRBJ1-4, with 9 bases fitting TRBD1. The V gene end was trimmed by 0 bases and the J gene end by 7 bases; junction bases not matched to a gene: 4. CDR1 is SGHRS, CDR2 YFSETQ, per germline. The CDR3 runs 15 residues. For the CDR3, the DNA is TGCGCCAGCAGCTTGGTGGGACAGGGCAGTGAAAAACTGTTTTTT. Translated: CASSLVGQGSEKLFF.

This clone occurred once. The chain is built from TRBV18 and TRBJ2-5; D possibly corresponds to TRBD1 (6 bases). The CDR3 runs to 13 residues. The V end lost 6 bases, the J end lost 5 bases, and 13 bases lay between the germline ends. The germline CDR1 and CDR2 sequences are KGHSH and LQKENI. CDR3 sequence (DNA): TGTGCCAGCTCTCCTGACAGGTCGGAGACCCAGTACTTC. Protein product: CASSPDRSETQYF.